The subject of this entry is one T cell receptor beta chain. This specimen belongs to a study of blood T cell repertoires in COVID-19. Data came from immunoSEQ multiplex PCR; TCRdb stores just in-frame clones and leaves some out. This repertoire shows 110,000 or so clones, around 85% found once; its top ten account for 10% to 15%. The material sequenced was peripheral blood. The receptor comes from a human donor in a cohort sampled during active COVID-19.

The CDR3 bases are TGTGCCAGCAGTCCGCTAGCCCGCAGCACAGATACGCAGTATTTT. It specifies CASSPLARSTDTQYF. V is TRBV5-5 and J is TRBJ2-3; TRBD2 might be the D (5 bases). The ends were cut back, 5 bases at V and 0 bases at J, with 13 bases in the middle. This CDR3 has 15 amino acids. The V gene's germline CDR1 is SGHKS and CDR2 YYEKEE (reference sequence).